This T cell receptor beta chain was sequenced in a study of CD4 T cells in relation to SARS-CoV-2 and coronaviruses. Data came from immunoSEQ multiplex PCR; TCRdb stores just in-frame clones and leaves some out. The sample carries 35,000 to 45,000 clones, roughly 90% recorded once. The V gene end was trimmed by 0 bases and the J gene end by 6 bases; junction bases not matched to a gene: 2. The length of the CDR3 is 13 residues. Per the germline V gene, CDR1 is SGHNT and CDR2 is YYREEE (reference sequence). This TCR was recovered from an adult with COVID-19. The chain links TRBV5-4 to TRBJ1-2; 7 nucleotides align to TRBD1. The sample taken for sequencing was memory CD4+ T cells from PBMCs. The CDR3 DNA sequence: TGTGCCAGCAGCTTGGAGGGGGCGGATGGCTACACCTTC. It yields the protein CASSLEGADGYTF.